A selection of T cell receptor beta chains follows, all from one sample in a study of T cell repertoires and leukemia-associated antigens. TCRdb reanalysed the 5' RACE reads using MiXCR and keeps one entry per CDR3 protein. The sample consists of about 9,800 distinct CDR3 sequences, 43% of them appearing once. Their antigens remain unidentified. Material for sequencing was CD3+ T cells sorted from blood and cultured. The receptor set was obtained from a female donor in good health. The CDR3 runs from the conserved cysteine through the conserved F or W. D genes are given only for firm matches. Clone size, where shown, is once, few, many, or a class for clones that have expanded.

>NA|TRBV20-1|NA|TRBJ2-5
TGCAGTGCTAGAGGACAGACTAAAGAGACCCAGTACTTC
CSARGQTKETQYF
>NA|TRBV29-1|NA|TRBJ2-1
TGCAGCGTTGATGGGGTCCGACAAAGTTACAATGAGCAGTTCTTC
CSVDGVRQSYNEQFF
>NA|TRBV29-1|many|TRBJ2-3
TGCAGCGTCCAACGCGGGGATAACGGGGATACGCAGTATTTT
CSVQRGDNGDTQYF
>NA|TRBV28|few|TRBJ2-3
TGTGCCAGCAGACAAGGCCCCTATTCGGATACGCAGTATTTT
CASRQGPYSDTQYF
>TRBD1|TRBV7-9|many|TRBJ2-3
TGTGCCAGCACCAGACCGGGACAGGAGAGCACAGATACGCAGTATTTT
CASTRPGQESTDTQYF
>NA|TRBV5-1|NA|TRBJ2-1
TGCGCCAGCAGCCCTCGGAGTGGCGATGAGCAGTTCTTC
CASSPRSGDEQFF
>TRBD2|TRBV5-1|NA|TRBJ2-7
TGCGCCAGCAGCTTGGTGACTAGCGGGAGTGTCGAGCAGTACTTC
CASSLVTSGSVEQYF
>NA|TRBV7-2|few|TRBJ2-1
TGTGCCAGCAGCTTATTACTCGGGGAGCAGTTCTTC
CASSLLLGEQFF
>NA|TRBV15|once|TRBJ2-7
TGTGCCACCAGCAGAAGGAGGGAACTCCACGAGCAGTACTTC
CATSRRRELHEQYF
>NA|TRBV29-1|medium-sized|TRBJ2-1
TGCAGCGGTCAGGTCTCCTACAATGAGCAGTTCTTC
CSGQVSYNEQFF
>NA|TRBV7-2|many|TRBJ2-7
TGTGCCAGCAGCTTCAGTCCCACCTCCTACGAGCAGTACTTC
CASSFSPTSYEQYF
>NA|TRBV29-1|few|TRBJ2-3
TGCAGCGTTGTTCACGGGAGAGGTTCAGATACGCAGTATTTT
CSVVHGRGSDTQYF
>TRBD2|TRBV7-3|NA|TRBJ2-3
TGTGCCAGCAGCCATGGGACTAGCGGGACGCCTAGCACAGATACGCAGTATTTT
CASSHGTSGTPSTDTQYF
>TRBD1|TRBV15|medium-sized|TRBJ2-2
TGTGCCACCCGTGGACAGGTGAACACCGGGGAGCTGTTTTTT
CATRGQVNTGELFF
>TRBD2|TRBV20-1|NA|TRBJ2-1
TGCGGTGCTAGAGATCTGACCAGCGGGAGAGTATGGAATGAGCAGTTCTTC
CGARDLTSGRVWNEQFF
>NA|TRBV6-5|NA|TRBJ1-2
TGTGCCAGCGCCCGTGAGGGCGCGGGAGGCTACACCTTC
CASAREGAGGYTF
>TRBD2|TRBV4-3|few|TRBJ2-1
TGCGCCAGCAGCCAAGAGGGGAGCGGGAGGGCGGATGAGCAGTTCTTC
CASSQEGSGRADEQFF
>NA|TRBV20-1|NA|TRBJ1-5
TGCAGTGCCGAGGGAGGGGCAGGCAATCGGCCTCAGCATTTT
CSAEGGAGNRPQHF
>NA|TRBV4-3|NA|TRBJ2-1
TGCGCCAGCAGCCATGCCCCCAGTGGGGGCGGGAATGAGCAGTTCTTC
CASSHAPSGGGNEQFF
>TRBD1|TRBV5-1|NA|TRBJ2-2
TGCGCCAGCAGCAGGACAGGGGGTTCCACCGGGGAGCTGTTTTTT
CASSRTGGSTGELFF
>NA|TRBV24-1|NA|TRBJ2-2
TGTGCCACCTGGGACGGGGCCGGGGAGCCGTTTTTT
CATWDGAGEPFF
>TRBD2|TRBV13|NA|TRBJ2-7
TGTGCCAGCAGCTTAAGCGGGAGGGCCGGGGAGCAGTACTTC
CASSLSGRAGEQYF
>NA|TRBV7-6|NA|TRBJ2-7
TGTGCCAGCAGCTTAGGTGGCGGCTCCTACGAGCAGTACTTC
CASSLGGGSYEQYF
>NA|TRBV29-1|NA|TRBJ2-3
TGCAGCGTGGGGTACCTCAGCACAGATACGCAGTATTTT
CSVGYLSTDTQYF
>NA|TRBV21-1|few|TRBJ1-2
TGTGCCAGCGACGTCGCGGGGATGGGGTATGGCTACACCTTC
CASDVAGMGYGYTF
>NA|TRBV6-1|NA|TRBJ2-7
TGTGCCAGCAGTGAAGGCTACAATCTCTACGAGCAGTACTTC
CASSEGYNLYEQYF
>NA|TRBV20-1|medium-sized|TRBJ2-5
TGCAGTGCTAGAGTCGTGGGAGAGACCCAGTACTTC
CSARVVGETQYF
>TRBD2|TRBV6-5|NA|TRBJ2-7
TGTGCCAGCAGTTCGCCCCGGACTAGTTCTTCGTACGAGCAGTACTTC
CASSSPRTSSSYEQYF
>TRBD1|TRBV29-1|medium-sized|TRBJ1-6
TGCAGCGCCCGGGACAGCCTGGGATCCCTCCACTTT
CSARDSLGSLHF
>NA|TRBV5-1|many|TRBJ2-7
TGCGCCAGCAGCTTGGAGGTGTCGGGTGCCTACGAGCAGTACTTC
CASSLEVSGAYEQYF
>NA|TRBV29-1|NA|TRBJ2-2
TGCAGCGTTCGACAGGTGGTCACCGGGGAGCTGTTTTTT
CSVRQVVTGELFF
>NA|TRBV7-3|NA|TRBJ1-1
TGTGCCAGCAGCCCCGTCCCGGGGACTGAAGCTTTCTTT
CASSPVPGTEAFF
>TRBD2|TRBV12-3/TRBV12-4|medium-sized|TRBJ2-1
TGTGCCAGCAGCCAGAGGACTAGCGGCAATGAGCAGTTCTTC
CASSQRTSGNEQFF
>NA|TRBV20-1|NA|TRBJ2-6
TGCAGTGCTAGAGAGTGGGGTGGGATAGCTGGGGCCAACGTCCTGACTTTC
CSAREWGGIAGANVLTF